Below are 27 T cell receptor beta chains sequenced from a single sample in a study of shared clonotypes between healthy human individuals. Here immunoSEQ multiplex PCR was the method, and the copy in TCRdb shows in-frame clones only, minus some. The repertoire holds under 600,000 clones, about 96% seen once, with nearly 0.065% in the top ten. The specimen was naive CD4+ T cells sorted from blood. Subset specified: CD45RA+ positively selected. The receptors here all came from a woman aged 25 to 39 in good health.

The CDR3 is CASSTRGESYEQYF. The CDR3 bases are TGTGCCAGCAGTACCAGGGGGGAGTCCTACGAGCAGTACTTC. V usage is TRBV6-5 and J usage is TRBJ2-7; TRBD1 is a possible D gene (7 bases). The CDR3 spans 14 residues. The ends were cut back, 5 bases at V and 1 base at J, with 12 bases in the middle. CDR1 MNHEY and CDR2 SVGAGI come from the germline V gene.

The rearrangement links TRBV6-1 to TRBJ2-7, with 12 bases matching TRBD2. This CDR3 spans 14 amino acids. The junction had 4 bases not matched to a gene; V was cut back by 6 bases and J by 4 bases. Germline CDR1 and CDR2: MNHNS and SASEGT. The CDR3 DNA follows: TGTGCCAGCAGATACGGACTAGCGGGGTACGAGCAGTACTTC. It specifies CASRYGLAGYEQYF.

CDR3 sequence reads: CASSSSLGQPQHF. The DNA for the CDR3 is TGTGCCAGCAGTTCCTCACTCGGTCAGCCCCAGCATTTT. The chain uses TRBV28 and TRBJ1-5; D is unclear. Germline V CDR1 and CDR2: MDHEN, SYDVKM. The CDR3 has 13 amino acids. V was pared by 4 bases and J by 6 bases, with 10 bases between.

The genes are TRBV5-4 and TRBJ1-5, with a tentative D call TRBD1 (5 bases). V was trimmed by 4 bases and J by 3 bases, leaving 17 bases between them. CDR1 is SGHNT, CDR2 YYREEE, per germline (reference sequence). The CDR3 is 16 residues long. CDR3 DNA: TGTGCCAGCAGCCCGAGTTCGACAGCTTTCAATCAGCCCCAGCATTTT. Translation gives CASSPSSTAFNQPQHF.

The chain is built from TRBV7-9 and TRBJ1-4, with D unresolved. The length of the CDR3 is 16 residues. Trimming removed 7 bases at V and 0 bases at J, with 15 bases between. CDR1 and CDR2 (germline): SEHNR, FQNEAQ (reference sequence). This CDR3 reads CASTAGVSPTNEKLFF. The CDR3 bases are TGTGCCAGCACCGCCGGCGTGTCACCAACTAATGAAAAACTGTTTTTT.

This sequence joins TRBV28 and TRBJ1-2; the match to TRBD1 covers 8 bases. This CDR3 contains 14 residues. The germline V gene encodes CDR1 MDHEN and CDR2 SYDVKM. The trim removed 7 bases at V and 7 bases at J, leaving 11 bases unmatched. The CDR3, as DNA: TGTGCCAGCAAAAAACAGGGGGAGGCTCGTGGCTACACCTTC. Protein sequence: CASKKQGEARGYTF.

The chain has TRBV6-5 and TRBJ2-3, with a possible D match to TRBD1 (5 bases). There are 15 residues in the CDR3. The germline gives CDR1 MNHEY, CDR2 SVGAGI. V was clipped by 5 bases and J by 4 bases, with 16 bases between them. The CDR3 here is CASSRTPINADTQYF. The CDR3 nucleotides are TGTGCCAGCAGTCGGACACCAATCAACGCAGATACGCAGTATTTT.

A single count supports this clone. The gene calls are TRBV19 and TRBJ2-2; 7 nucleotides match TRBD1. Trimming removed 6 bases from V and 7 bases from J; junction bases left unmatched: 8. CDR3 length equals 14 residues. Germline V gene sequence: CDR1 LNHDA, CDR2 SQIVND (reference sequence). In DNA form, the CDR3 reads TGTGCCAGTAGACTGTACAGGGGAAGCGGGGAGCTGTTTTTT. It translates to CASRLYRGSGELFF. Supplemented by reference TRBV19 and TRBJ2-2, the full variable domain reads DGGITQSPKYLFRKEGQNVTLSCEQNLNHDAMYWYRQDPGQGLRLIYYSQIVNDFQKGDIAEGYSVSREKKESFPLTVTSAQKNPTAFYLCASRLYRGSGELFFGEGSRLTVL.

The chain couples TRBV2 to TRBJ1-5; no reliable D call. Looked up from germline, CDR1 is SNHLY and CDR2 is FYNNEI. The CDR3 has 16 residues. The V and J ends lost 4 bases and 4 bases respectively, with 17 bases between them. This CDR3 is CASSGIESGGNQPQHF. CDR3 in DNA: TGTGCCAGCAGTGGAATTGAGTCAGGCGGAAATCAGCCCCAGCATTTT.

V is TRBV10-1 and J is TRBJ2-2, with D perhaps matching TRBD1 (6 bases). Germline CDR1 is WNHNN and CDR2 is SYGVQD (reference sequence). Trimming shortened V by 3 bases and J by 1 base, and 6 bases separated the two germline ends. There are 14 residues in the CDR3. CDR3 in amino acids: CASSEGGNTGELFF. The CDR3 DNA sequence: TGCGCCAGCAGTGAAGGGGGGAACACCGGGGAGCTGTTTTTT.

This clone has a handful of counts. In DNA form, the CDR3 reads TGCGCCAGCAGCTCGCCCCATAGCAATCAGCCCCAGCATTTT. Residues: CASSSPHSNQPQHF. The chain links TRBV4-1 to TRBJ1-5; D ambiguous. The V end was cut by 5 bases, the J end by 0 bases, with 8 bases between. The CDR3 is 14 residues long. CDR1 is MGHRA and CDR2 is YSYEKL in the germline V gene.

CDR3 region: CASSPEYGLNQPQHF. The CDR3 DNA reads as TGTGCCAGCAGCCCAGAGTACGGGCTCAATCAGCCCCAGCATTTT. The chain combines TRBV27 with TRBJ1-5; no firm D call. CDR3 length: 15 amino acids. Trimming shortened V by 6 bases and J by 3 bases, and 15 bases separated the two germline ends. The germline gives CDR1 MNHEY, CDR2 SMNVEV (reference sequence).

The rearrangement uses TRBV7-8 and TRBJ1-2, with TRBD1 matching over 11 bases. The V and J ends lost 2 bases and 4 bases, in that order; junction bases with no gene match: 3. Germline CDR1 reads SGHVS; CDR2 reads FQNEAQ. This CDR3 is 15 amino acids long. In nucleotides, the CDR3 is TGTGCCAGCAGCTTAAGGGGACAGGGGGTCTATGGCTACACCTTC. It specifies CASSLRGQGVYGYTF.

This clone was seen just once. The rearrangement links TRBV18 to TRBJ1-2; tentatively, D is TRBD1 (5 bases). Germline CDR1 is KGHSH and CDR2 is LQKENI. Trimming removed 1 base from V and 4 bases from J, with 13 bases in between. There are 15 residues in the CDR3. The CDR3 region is CASSPRGGDPYGYTF. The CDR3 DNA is TGTGCCAGCTCACCACGAGGAGGGGACCCCTATGGCTACACCTTC.

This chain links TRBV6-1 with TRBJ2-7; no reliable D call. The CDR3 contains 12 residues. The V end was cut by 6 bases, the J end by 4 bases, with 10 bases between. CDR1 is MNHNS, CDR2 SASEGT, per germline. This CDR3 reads CASSGRLYEQYF. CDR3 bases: TGTGCCAGCAGCGGCAGATTGTACGAGCAGTACTTC.

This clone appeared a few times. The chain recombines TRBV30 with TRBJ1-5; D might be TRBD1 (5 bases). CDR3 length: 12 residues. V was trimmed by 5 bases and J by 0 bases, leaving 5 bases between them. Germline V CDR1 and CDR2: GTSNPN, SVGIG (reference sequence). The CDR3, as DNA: TGTGCCTGGGGGGGTAGCAATCAGCCCCAGCATTTT. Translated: CAWGGSNQPQHF.

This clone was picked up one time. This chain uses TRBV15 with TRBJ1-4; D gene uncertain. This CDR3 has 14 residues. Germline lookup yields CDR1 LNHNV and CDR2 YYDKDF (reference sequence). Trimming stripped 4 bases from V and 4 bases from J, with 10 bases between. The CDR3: CATSINRGNEKLFF. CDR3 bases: TGTGCCACCAGCATCAACCGCGGTAATGAAAAACTGTTTTTT.

The DNA of the CDR3 is TGCGCCAGCAGCTACAATACAGCGTACTCCTACAATGAGCAGTTCTTC. Translating gives CASSYNTAYSYNEQFF. V is TRBV5-1 and J is TRBJ2-1; D ambiguous. The V gene lost 3 bases and the J gene lost 0 bases, with 13 bases spanning the gap. The CDR3 extends over 16 amino acids. From germline, CDR1 is SGHRS and CDR2 YFSETQ.

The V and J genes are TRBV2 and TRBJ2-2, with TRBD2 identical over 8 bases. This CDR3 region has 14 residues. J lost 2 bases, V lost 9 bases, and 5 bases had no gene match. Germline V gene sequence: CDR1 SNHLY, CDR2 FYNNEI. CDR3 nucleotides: TGTGCCAGTTCGAGCGGGAGAAACACCGGGGAGCTGTTTTTT. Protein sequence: CASSSGRNTGELFF.

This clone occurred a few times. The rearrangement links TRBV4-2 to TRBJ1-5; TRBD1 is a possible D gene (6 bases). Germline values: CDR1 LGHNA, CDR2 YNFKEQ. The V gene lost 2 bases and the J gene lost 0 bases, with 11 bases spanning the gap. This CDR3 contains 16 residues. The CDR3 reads CASSQSTGSSNQPQHF. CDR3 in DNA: TGTGCCAGCAGCCAATCAACAGGGAGTAGCAATCAGCCCCAGCATTTT.

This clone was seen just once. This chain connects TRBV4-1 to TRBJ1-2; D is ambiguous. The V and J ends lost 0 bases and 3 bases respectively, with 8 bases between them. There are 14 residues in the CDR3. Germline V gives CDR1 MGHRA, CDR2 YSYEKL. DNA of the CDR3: TGCGCCAGCAGCCAAGAGCGCGTATACTATGGCTACACCTTC. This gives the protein CASSQERVYYGYTF.

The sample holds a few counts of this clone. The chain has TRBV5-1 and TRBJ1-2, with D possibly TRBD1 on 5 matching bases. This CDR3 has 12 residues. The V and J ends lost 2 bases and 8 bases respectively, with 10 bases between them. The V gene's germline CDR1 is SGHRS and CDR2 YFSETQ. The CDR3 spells CASSLRGRGYTF. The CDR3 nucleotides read TGCGCCAGCAGCTTAAGGGGTCGGGGCTACACCTTC.

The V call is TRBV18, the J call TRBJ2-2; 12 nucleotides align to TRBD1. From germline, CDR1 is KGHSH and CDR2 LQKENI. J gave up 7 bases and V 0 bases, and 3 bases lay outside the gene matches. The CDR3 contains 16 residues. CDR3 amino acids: CASSPPGTGGIGELFF. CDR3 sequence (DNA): TGTGCCAGCTCACCACCCGGGACAGGGGGCATCGGGGAGCTGTTTTTT.

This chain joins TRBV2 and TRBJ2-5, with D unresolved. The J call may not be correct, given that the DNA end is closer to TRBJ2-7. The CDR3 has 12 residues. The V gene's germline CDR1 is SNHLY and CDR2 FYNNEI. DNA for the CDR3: TGTGCCAGCAGTGTAGGGTCCTACGAGCAGTACTTC. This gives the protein CASSVGSYEQYF.

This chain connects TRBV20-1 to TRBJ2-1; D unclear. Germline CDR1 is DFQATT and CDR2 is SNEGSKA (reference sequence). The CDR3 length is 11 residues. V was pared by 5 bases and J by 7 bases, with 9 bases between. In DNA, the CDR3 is TGCAGTGCTTCGGCCCTTAATGAGCAGTTCTTC. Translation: CSASALNEQFF.

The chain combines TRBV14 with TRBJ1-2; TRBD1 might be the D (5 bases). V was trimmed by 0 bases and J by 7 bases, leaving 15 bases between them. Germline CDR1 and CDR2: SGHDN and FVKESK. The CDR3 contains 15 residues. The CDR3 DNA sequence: TGTGCCAGCAGCCAAGATCTGGAGGGGTGGGCTGGCTACACCTTC. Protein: CASSQDLEGWAGYTF.

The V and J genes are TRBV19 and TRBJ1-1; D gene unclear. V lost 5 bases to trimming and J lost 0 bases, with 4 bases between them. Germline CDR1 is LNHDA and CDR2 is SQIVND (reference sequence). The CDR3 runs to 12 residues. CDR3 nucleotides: TGTGCCAGTAGTCTCATGAACACTGAAGCTTTCTTT. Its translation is CASSLMNTEAFF.